Shown below are 26 T cell receptor beta chains from a single sample sequenced in a study of blood T cell repertoires in COVID-19. TCRdb's copy holds only in-frame clones and misses some; the assay was immunoSEQ multiplex PCR. Altogether approximately 320,000 clones are present, around nine tenths being singletons, with the ten largest covering 2.6%. Sequencing was carried out using PBMCs or T cells enriched from blood (not recorded which). These receptors were taken from a man in his 60s who had recovered from COVID-19.

Only one count was recorded for this clone. The gene calls are TRBV13 and TRBJ2-1, with D possibly matching TRBD1 (6 bases). V was clipped by 3 bases and J by 7 bases, with 10 bases between them. This CDR3 spans 13 amino acids. Germline CDR1 PRHDT, CDR2 FYEKMQ (reference sequence). In DNA form, the CDR3 reads TGTGCCAGCAGCTTTGGAAGGGGGAATGAGCAGTTCTTC. It encodes CASSFGRGNEQFF.

The CDR3 sequence is CASSLPSGVSDTQYF. In DNA form, the CDR3 reads TGCGCCAGCAGCTTGCCTTCGGGAGTTTCAGATACGCAGTATTTT. The chain links TRBV5-1 to TRBJ2-3; D might be TRBD2 (6 bases). Between the trimmed V and J ends, which lost 1 base and 4 bases, there was a span of 13 bases. The CDR3 runs 15 residues. In germline, CDR1 is SGHRS, CDR2 YFSETQ.

In this sample, this clone turned up once. This chain links TRBV19 with TRBJ1-6; perhaps TRBD1 as D (6 bases). The CDR3 is made up of 15 amino acids. Between the trimmed V and J ends, which lost 1 base and 7 bases, there was a span of 11 bases. CDR1 is LNHDA and CDR2 is SQIVND in the germline V gene (reference sequence). The DNA of the CDR3 is TGTGCCAGTAGTATAGGTCCTCAGGGGAATTCACCCCTCCACTTT. As protein: CASSIGPQGNSPLHF.

The chain recombines TRBV28 with TRBJ1-2; TRBD1 matches at 12 bases. The CDR3 runs 15 residues. Germline assignment: CDR1 MDHEN and CDR2 SYDVKM. After removal of 3 bases from V and 6 bases from J, the junction contained 5 bases not matched to a gene. The CDR3 nucleotides read TGTGCCAGCAGTTTGTGGGACAGGGGGCATAATGGCTACACCTTC. Translating it yields CASSLWDRGHNGYTF.

The CDR3 here is CATSSPLKDWPEIGYTF. CDR3 in DNA: TGTGCCACCAGCAGCCCCCTTAAGGACTGGCCGGAGATTGGCTACACCTTC. The V call is TRBV15, the J call TRBJ1-2; D remains unclear. V gave up 3 bases and J gave up 7 bases, with 24 bases separating them. CDR3 length: 17 residues. Germline V gene data show CDR1 as LNHNV and CDR2 as YYDKDF (reference sequence).

CDR3 in DNA: TGTGCCAGCTCACCACGGCTAGGGGGAGGGCTATACGACGAGCAGTACTTC. This gives the protein CASSPRLGGGLYDEQYF. The V call is TRBV18, the J call TRBJ2-7, with D possibly being TRBD2 (7 bases). V was shortened by 1 base and J by 5 bases, with 21 bases between the two germline ends. This CDR3 is built from 17 residues. Germline lookup yields CDR1 KGHSH and CDR2 LQKENI.

The chain joins TRBV6-2 or TRBV6-3 to TRBJ2-3; D remains unclear. The germline V gene has CDR1 MNHEY and CDR2 SVGEGT. The CDR3 loop spans 17 amino acids. Trimming removed 2 bases at V and 0 bases at J, with 15 bases between. CDR3 DNA sequence: TGTGCCAGCAGTTACATCGTGGGCCAGGCTAGCACAGATACGCAGTATTTT. Protein: CASSYIVGQASTDTQYF.

The rearrangement joins TRBV9 to TRBJ2-1, with 9 bases matching TRBD2. Trimming removed 7 bases from V and 8 bases from J; junction bases left unmatched: 7. The CDR3 is 13 residues long. CDR1 SGDLS and CDR2 YYNGEE come from the germline V gene. This CDR3 reads CASSQRGVDEQFF. The CDR3 DNA reads TGTGCCAGCTCCCAGCGGGGGGTCGATGAGCAGTTCTTC.

This chain links TRBV29-1 with TRBJ2-7, with TRBD1 matching over 7 bases. Germline lookup yields CDR1 SQVTM and CDR2 ANQGSEA. V dropped 6 bases and J dropped 3; count of bases not matched to a gene: 11. The CDR3 totals 14 residues. The CDR3 DNA reads as TGCAGCGTAGGTTTGGGACAGAAACTCTACGAGCAGTACTTC. Its translation is CSVGLGQKLYEQYF.

The chain has TRBV27 and TRBJ2-3; 9 bases fit TRBD2. Germline CDR1 is MNHEY and CDR2 is SMNVEV (reference sequence). After removal of 5 bases from V and 0 bases from J, the junction contained 9 bases not matched to a gene. CDR3 length: 17 amino acids. For the CDR3, the DNA is TGTGCCAGCAGTCTCCGTTTAGCGGGAGCGAGCACAGATACGCAGTATTTT. Translation: CASSLRLAGASTDTQYF.

V gene TRBV9 combines with J gene TRBJ2-1; 8 bases line up with TRBD2. The CDR3 consists of 15 residues. The V and J ends lost 0 bases and 3 bases, in that order; junction bases with no gene match: 2. CDR1 is SGDLS, CDR2 YYNGEE, per germline. CDR3 sequence reads: CASSVAGGNYNEQFF. The CDR3 region has the DNA TGTGCCAGCAGCGTAGCGGGGGGGAACTACAATGAGCAGTTCTTC.

The J gene is TRBJ1-1, the V gene TRBV19; D remains ambiguous. Germline CDR1 reads LNHDA; CDR2 reads SQIVND (reference sequence). Trimming stripped 3 bases from V and 6 bases from J, with 11 bases between. This CDR3 has 13 residues. CDR3 DNA sequence: TGTGCCAGTAGTATCGGACTCCTTTCTGAAGCTTTCTTT. Encoded protein: CASSIGLLSEAFF.

This chain links TRBV5-1 with TRBJ2-5; tentative D call: TRBD2 (5 bases). Germline V CDR1 and CDR2: SGHRS, YFSETQ. The V and J ends lost 5 bases and 1 base respectively, with 9 bases between them. CDR3 length: 13 amino acids. CDR3 sequence (DNA): TGCGCCAGCAGGACCAGCGGCCAAGAGACCCAGTACTTC. Protein sequence: CASRTSGQETQYF.

This clone was observed a single time. Other DNA sequences within the sample encode an identical CDR3. This chain links TRBV7-9 with TRBJ1-2, with D uncertain. The V gene lost 3 bases and the J gene lost 6 bases, with 8 bases spanning the gap. This CDR3 is built from 12 residues. In germline, CDR1 is SEHNR, CDR2 FQNEAQ (reference sequence). The DNA of the CDR3 is TGTGCCAGCAGCTTTGGCCTCGATGGCTACACCTTC. Its protein is CASSFGLDGYTF.

A few counts support this clone. The V gene is TRBV11-3, the J gene TRBJ1-2, with D perhaps matching TRBD1 (6 bases). Per germline, CDR1 SGHNT and CDR2 YENEEA. The germline V and J ends were trimmed by 5 bases and 3 bases, with 13 bases remaining between them. This CDR3 comprises 14 residues. This CDR3 reads CASSPEQGDYGYTF. The DNA of the CDR3 is TGTGCCAGCAGCCCAGAACAGGGTGACTATGGCTACACCTTC.

V gene TRBV7-9 combines with J gene TRBJ2-7, with a tentative D call TRBD2 (6 bases). The CDR3 sequence is 16 residues long. Germline V lookup: CDR1 SEHNR, CDR2 FQNEAQ (reference sequence). V was pared by 1 base and J by 5 bases, with 18 bases between. The CDR3 DNA reads as TGTGCCAGCAGCTTAGGTCTGGCGGGACCTTCCCACGAGCAGTACTTC. This translates into CASSLGLAGPSHEQYF.

The CDR3: CASSLFAGGGYNEQFF. The CDR3 DNA is TGCGCCAGCAGCTTGTTCGCGGGGGGTGGGTACAATGAGCAGTTCTTC. J is TRBJ2-1 and V is TRBV5-1, with 8 bases that match TRBD2. This CDR3 is built from 16 residues. V was clipped by 1 base and J by 4 bases; unmatched bases: 7. Per the germline V gene, CDR1 is SGHRS and CDR2 is YFSETQ.

The rearrangement uses TRBV5-1 and TRBJ1-1, with a possible D match to TRBD1 (5 bases). From germline, CDR1 is SGHRS and CDR2 YFSETQ. Trimming shortened V by 4 bases and J by 0 bases, and 13 bases separated the two germline ends. The CDR3 runs 15 residues. CDR3 coding DNA: TGCGCCAGCAGCCAACCTGGGGCTCTGAACACTGAAGCTTTCTTT. It codes for CASSQPGALNTEAFF. The full variable domain, its missing parts supplied by reference TRBV5-1 and TRBJ1-1, is KAGVTQTPRYLIKTRGQQVTLSCSPISGHRSVSWYQQTPGQGLQFLFEYFSETQRNKGNFPGRFSGRQFSNSRSEMNVSTLELGDSALYLCASSQPGALNTEAFFGQGTRLTVV.

The chain couples TRBV6-4 to TRBJ2-1; D ambiguous. Germline assignment: CDR1 MRHNA and CDR2 SNTAGT. The CDR3 length is 14 residues. V lost 6 bases, J lost 13 bases, and 22 bases lay in between. The CDR3: CASSLSSSQQPQFF. The CDR3 bases are TGTGCCAGCAGCCTATCCTCCTCACAACAGCCCCAGTTCTTC.

V and J are TRBV24-1 and TRBJ2-6; TRBD1 is a possible D gene (5 bases). CDR1 and CDR2 from the germline V gene are KGHDR and SFDVKD. V lost 4 bases, J lost 2 bases, and 11 bases lay in between. The CDR3 has 16 residues. DNA for the CDR3: TGTGCCACCAGTGACCCGGCAGGGACTGGGGCCAACGTCCTGACTTTC. Protein product: CATSDPAGTGANVLTF.

A single count supports this clone. The chain is built from TRBV28 and TRBJ1-1; D gene uncertain. CDR1 MDHEN and CDR2 SYDVKM come from the germline V gene. The V end was cut by 7 bases, the J end by 1 base, with 10 bases between. The CDR3 length is 13 residues. The CDR3 is CASNPSGNTEAFF. The CDR3 DNA is TGTGCCAGCAACCCCTCGGGGAACACTGAAGCTTTCTTT.

This chain uses TRBV6-5 with TRBJ1-2, with D tentatively TRBD1 (6 bases). Per germline, CDR1 MNHEY and CDR2 SVGAGI. The CDR3 sequence is 15 residues long. V dropped 0 bases and J dropped 8 bases, with 16 bases sitting between them. The CDR3 nucleotides are TGTGCCAGCAGTTACTCTGAGGGGGTCCGTAGAGGCTACACCTTC. Amino acid sequence: CASSYSEGVRRGYTF.

The chain carries TRBV21-1 and TRBJ2-7; no check of the table's D call, TRBD2, against the DNA was made. TRBV21-1 is given as a pseudogene. This CDR3 comprises 15 residues. CDR3 sequence reads: CASSKVDWGVREQYF. The CDR3 nucleotides read TGTGCCAGCAGCAAAGTAGACTGGGGGGTAAGGGAGCAGTACTTC.

This chain connects TRBV5-4 to TRBJ2-2; D remains ambiguous. Germline CDR1 SGHNT, CDR2 YYREEE (reference sequence). Trimming removed 0 bases from V and 1 base from J, with 4 bases in between. The CDR3 covers 14 residues. The CDR3 protein is CASSLVMNTGELFF. CDR3 bases: TGTGCCAGCAGCTTGGTTATGAACACCGGGGAGCTGTTTTTT.

The CDR3 loop reads CASSPTGTSSYNSPLHF. As DNA, the CDR3 is TGTGCCAGCAGCCCAACAGGGACCAGCTCCTATAATTCACCCCTCCACTTT. V is TRBV11-3 and J is TRBJ1-6; D may be TRBD1 (6 bases). The germline V gene has CDR1 SGHNT and CDR2 YENEEA. The CDR3 spans 17 residues. V was shortened by 5 bases and J by 0 bases, with 14 bases between the two germline ends.

This chain links TRBV7-8 with TRBJ2-3; 7 nucleotides agree with TRBD2. The CDR3 is 17 amino acids. CDR1 is SGHVS and CDR2 is FQNEAQ in the germline V gene. The trim removed 0 bases at V and 0 bases at J, leaving 6 bases unmatched. CDR3 bases: TGTGCCAGCAGCTTAGCGGCGCTAGCGGTTAGCACAGATACGCAGTATTTT. Translated: CASSLAALAVSTDTQYF. Using reference TRBV7-8 and TRBJ2-3 for the parts outside the CDR3, the full variable domain is GAGVSQSPRYKVAKRGQDVALRCDPISGHVSLFWYQQALGQGPEFLTYFQNEAQLDKSGLPSDRFFAERPEGSVSTLKIQRTQQEDSAVYLCASSLAALAVSTDTQYFGPGTRLTVL.